This passage covers 7 T cell receptor beta chains from one sample sequenced in a study of cytomegalovirus exposure and HLA in healthy donors (TCRdb year 2017). The library was obtained by the immunoSEQ multiplex PCR assay. This immuneACCESS table, as held by TCRdb, lists in-frame sequences with V and J called but not all clones. Of the missing ones, under half trace to an unresolved V gene in checked studies; the others have no known cause. The sample table shows around 90,000 clones, and 80% to 85% are seen once. The ten largest clonotypes hold about 12% of the sample. Sequencing was performed on PBMCs. The receptors were sampled from a woman younger than 35 in good health and CMV-seropositive.

The chain carries TRBV4-3 and TRBJ1-6; maybe TRBD1 (6 bases). The V gene's germline CDR1 is LGHNA and CDR2 YSLEER. V was clipped by 1 base and J by 1 base, with 17 bases between them. This CDR3 comprises 19 residues. CDR3 bases: TGCGCCAGCAGCCAAGGCGCAGTGGGGGGGGCGTCCTATAATTCACCCCTCCACTTT. Translating it yields CASSQGAVGGASYNSPLHF.

The chain is built from TRBV4-2 and TRBJ1-2; D is ambiguous. CDR1 and CDR2 (germline): LGHNA, YNFKEQ. The V end lost 1 base, the J end lost 4 bases, and 10 bases lay between the germline ends. This CDR3 is 14 amino acids long. The CDR3 is CASSQGQSLYGYTF. CDR3 DNA sequence: TGTGCCAGCAGCCAAGGGCAGTCTCTCTATGGCTACACCTTC.

The chain carries TRBV10-3 and TRBJ1-1; 9 bases align to TRBD1. The CDR3 runs to 15 residues. Germline-derived CDR1 and CDR2 are ENHRY and SYGVKD. Unmatched junction bases numbered 6, after V lost 5 bases and J lost 2 bases. The CDR3 bases are TGTGCCATCAGTCCGGGACAGGGATTTAACACTGAAGCTTTCTTT. Protein: CAISPGQGFNTEAFF.

This clone has just one count. J is TRBJ1-5 and V is TRBV21-1; the table's D gene call, TRBD1, was not cross checked with the DNA. TRBV21-1 is a pseudogene segment. The CDR3 spans 16 residues. The CDR3 bases are TGTGCCAGCAGCAAAGGGCCGGAGAGGGGGAGACAGCCCCAGCATTTT. It is translated as CASSKGPERGRQPQHF.

V gene TRBV29-1 combines with J gene TRBJ1-2; D possibly corresponds to TRBD1 (6 bases). Germline CDR1 and CDR2: SQVTM and ANQGSEA. V dropped 6 bases and J dropped 2 bases, with 13 bases sitting between them. The CDR3 has 13 amino acids. The chain's CDR3 is CSVGQSQNYGYTF. The CDR3 DNA is TGCAGCGTGGGACAATCACAGAACTATGGCTACACCTTC.

V is TRBV4-2 and J is TRBJ1-2, with 7 bases matching TRBD1. The germline V gene encodes CDR1 LGHNA and CDR2 YNFKEQ. This CDR3 spans 18 amino acids. With 0 bases clipped from V and 2 bases from J, the junction kept 12 bases outside the gene matches. Here the CDR3 DNA reads TGTGCCAGCAGCCAAGAGCAGACCGGGACAGCGGGCAACTATGGCTACACCTTC. It codes for CASSQEQTGTAGNYGYTF.

The rearrangement links TRBV18 to TRBJ2-2; tentatively, D is TRBD2 (6 bases). The CDR3 has 15 residues. The ends were cut back, 2 bases at V and 1 base at J, with 8 bases in the middle. Germline assignment: CDR1 KGHSH and CDR2 LQKENI. The CDR3 loop reads CASSPSRGNTGELFF. In nucleotides, the CDR3 is TGTGCCAGCTCACCATCGCGGGGGAACACCGGGGAGCTGTTTTTT.